A single sample gave rise to the 9 T cell receptor beta chains below, sequenced in a study of sequential checkpoint blockade in melanoma. Treatment in this sample: randomized to nivolumab then ipilimumab (arm A) or the reverse (arm B). TCRdb's copy holds only in-frame clones and misses some; the assay was immunoSEQ multiplex PCR. The table has about 1,000 clones, roughly 20% seen once; the top ten hold 18%. The sample here was tumor tissue (inferred from file names), taken from a patient given nivolumab and ipilimumab in sequence. The receptors shown here come from a human donor with melanoma.

This clone was counted between two and nine times. The genes are TRBV23-1 and TRBJ1-5; D is possibly TRBD1 (6 bases). TRBV23-1 belongs to the ORF category, with a function that is uncertain. This CDR3 has 16 residues. V gave up 2 bases and J gave up 5 bases, with 16 bases separating them. The CDR3 DNA reads TGCGCCAGCAGTCAACTTAACGGACAGACCCATCAGCCCCAGCATTTT. This encodes CASSQLNGQTHQPQHF.

This clone is termed medium-sized. V is TRBV11-3 and J is TRBJ2-2; D may be TRBD1 or TRBD2 (5 bases each). V lost 1 base to trimming and J lost 7 bases, with 10 bases between them. CDR3 length: 14 residues. Per the germline V gene, CDR1 is SGHNT and CDR2 is YENEEA. This CDR3 is CASSLGDGSGELFF. The CDR3 DNA reads as TGTGCCAGCAGCTTAGGGGACGGAAGCGGGGAGCTGTTTTTT.

V is TRBV19 and J is TRBJ2-1, with 10 bases fitting TRBD1. This CDR3 region has 13 residues. Germline V gene lookup returns CDR1 LNHDA and CDR2 SQIVND (reference sequence). The junction had 5 bases not matched to a gene; V was cut back by 8 bases and J by 7 bases. The CDR3, as DNA: TGTGCCAGTGGGACAGGGGAGGATAATGAGCAGTTCTTC. The encoded protein is CASGTGEDNEQFF.

This clone was counted at least ten times. This chain links TRBV11-3 with TRBJ2-5; 8 nucleotides align to TRBD2. Germline CDR1 and CDR2: SGHNT and YENEEA. This CDR3 contains 15 residues. V was clipped by 2 bases and J by 4 bases; unmatched bases: 6. CDR3 residues: CASSLTGGAGETQYF. The CDR3 DNA follows: TGTGCCAGCAGCTTAACCGGGGGGGCCGGAGAGACCCAGTACTTC.

This clone counts as medium-sized. The gene calls are TRBV11-3 and TRBJ1-4; a possible D gene is TRBD1 (6 bases). The CDR3 loop spans 16 amino acids. V was clipped by 5 bases and J by 0 bases, with 13 bases between them. Germline CDR1 SGHNT, CDR2 YENEEA. The CDR3 nucleotides are TGTGCCAGCAGCCTCGGACAGACTGCAACTAATGAAAAACTGTTTTTT. Its translation: CASSLGQTATNEKLFF.

The rearrangement links TRBV10-2 to TRBJ1-2, with D perhaps matching TRBD1 (5 bases). The germline V and J ends were trimmed by 10 bases and 3 bases, with 12 bases remaining between them. CDR3 length: 12 residues. Germline CDR1 WSHSY, CDR2 SAAADI. CDR3 residues: CATARDDYGYTF. CDR3 bases: TGCGCCACCGCGAGGGACGACTATGGCTACACCTTC.

The rearrangement uses TRBV29-1 and TRBJ2-3, with 11 bases lining up with TRBD2. The CDR3 consists of 15 residues. Germline V gene lookup returns CDR1 SQVTM and CDR2 ANQGSEA. The J segment lost 2 bases and the V segment lost 4 bases, leaving 5 bases of the junction unmatched. Here the CDR3 reads CSVGGLAALTDTQYF. The CDR3 nucleotides read TGCAGCGTTGGGGGACTAGCGGCACTCACAGATACGCAGTATTTT.

Sample share makes this clone medium-sized. The rearrangement links TRBV11-3 to TRBJ1-2, with 7 bases fitting TRBD1. Trimming cost V 6 bases and J 7 bases; bases outside gene matches: 11. Germline loops: CDR1 SGHNT, CDR2 YENEEA. The CDR3 has 14 amino acids. The CDR3 bases are TGTGCCAGCAGGCCCGTAGGGGGCATGGGTGGCTACACCTTC. Translation gives CASRPVGGMGGYTF.

J is TRBJ2-4 and V is TRBV18, with TRBD2 matching 12 bases. Germline values: CDR1 KGHSH, CDR2 LQKENI. With V trimmed by 0 bases and J by 3 bases, 0 bases remained unmatched. This CDR3 region has 16 residues. CDR3 sequence: CASSPPGLAGKNIQYF. CDR3 nucleotide sequence: TGTGCCAGCTCACCACCGGGACTAGCGGGCAAAAACATTCAGTACTTC.